The entry that follows covers one T cell receptor beta chain sequence. Antigen unknown. The data were obtained in a study of Ad26.COV2.S vaccination and SARS-CoV-2 variants. The wider study: Intramuscularly, Ad26.COV2.S was given either once or twice, 56 days apart.

Treatment denoted: some 19 received Ad26.COV2.S at low or high dose, single or two shots; a few received placebo; per-sample allocation not given. Samples were taken on day 63 after the first vaccine or placebo injection. This table comes from immunoSEQ multiplex PCR, and its TCRdb copy is limited to in-frame clones, with some not included. The sample holds about 350,000 clones, approximately 81% seen once. CDR1 MNHEY and CDR2 SMNVEV come from the germline V gene (reference sequence). The length of the CDR3 is 16 residues. Trimming cost V 5 bases and J 0 bases, with 11 bases left between them. Study-wide findings and caveats: Substantial breadth was reportedly displayed by spike-specific CD8+ and CD4+ T cell responses after vaccination. Vaccine recipients showed a spike-specific TCR breadth that was higher than in placebo recipients.

The sample consisted of peripheral blood, taken in a trial of Ad26.COV2.S vaccine versus placebo. This TCR derives from a person between 18 and 65 years old who received the Ad26.COV2.S COVID-19 vaccine or a placebo. The chain recombines TRBV27 with TRBJ2-6; D is perhaps TRBD2 (5 bases). CDR3 nucleotides: TGTGCCAGCAGTCACCTCGGGGTCTCTGGGGCCAACGTCCTGACTTTC. Translation gives CASSHLGVSGANVLTF.